A single sample is the source of the 14 T cell receptor beta chains below, sequenced in a study of shared clonotypes between healthy human individuals. Clones were sequenced by immunoSEQ multiplex PCR, and TCRdb holds only the in-frame ones, with some missing. The sample includes roughly 1,000,000 clones, roughly 74% of them seen just once. The specimen sequenced was memory CD4+ T cells from PBMCs. As for subset: CD45RA-negative fraction. These receptor sequences come from a man aged 18 to 35 in good health. Some clones in this sample may be carry-over from other donors' samples.

This clone was seen only once. Other DNA sequences in the sample encode the same CDR3. The V gene is TRBV5-1, the J gene TRBJ2-7; 8 bases line up with TRBD2. The CDR3 has 12 residues. Germline CDR1 SGHRS, CDR2 YFSETQ. Trimming removed 4 bases from V and 6 bases from J; junction bases left unmatched: 3. The CDR3 coding sequence is TGCGCCAGCAGCCTTCGGGGGGGCGAGCAGTACTTC. Residues: CASSLRGGEQYF.

Comment on this clone: The CDR3 does not close with the conserved phenylalanine or tryptophan, likely indicating a read error. The limits of the CDR3 on the DNA are not certain, so only TCRdb's listed CDR3 is given. CDR3 region: CASSLLRISVL. The chain carries TRBV5-8 and TRBJ1-1. The CDR3 is 11 amino acids long, termini counted. Germline V gives CDR1 SGHTS, CDR2 YDEGEE.

About this clone itself: The junction does not match germline at one end; this may be a read error. This sample includes further DNA sequences coding for the same CDR3. The chain combines TRBV28 with TRBJ1-2, with 7 bases fitting TRBD1. CDR3 size: 14 residues. Per the germline V gene, CDR1 is MDHEN and CDR2 is SYDVKM. The CDR3 DNA sequence: TGCGCCAGCAGTGCGACAGGGATTGACTATGGCTACACCTTC. It translates to CASSATGIDYGYTF.

V usage is TRBV7-8 and J usage is TRBJ2-7; TRBD1 agrees at 9 bases. CDR1 and CDR2 (germline): SGHVS, FQNEAQ. The CDR3 runs to 13 residues. The V and J ends lost 9 bases and 7 bases, in that order; junction bases with no gene match: 10. The CDR3 DNA is TGTGCCAGTCTTAACAGGGGGCGAGGGGAGCAGTACTTC. Translating gives CASLNRGRGEQYF.

V usage is TRBV4-1 and J usage is TRBJ2-5, with 10 bases lining up with TRBD2. With 4 bases clipped from V and 4 bases from J, the junction kept 12 bases outside the gene matches. In germline, CDR1 is MGHRA, CDR2 YSYEKL. The CDR3 is 17 residues long. CDR3 bases: TGCGCCAGCAGCCCTAAATCGAGCGGGAGGGCCGGAGAGACCCAGTACTTC. Protein: CASSPKSSGRAGETQYF.

In regard to this clone: One end of the junction fails to match germline, which may point to a read error. The chain employs TRBV6-1 and TRBJ1-1, with TRBD1 matching 11 bases. Germline V gene sequence: CDR1 MNHNS, CDR2 SASEGT. The CDR3 spans 15 residues. CDR3 sequence: CASREAGTGGTEAFF. The CDR3 DNA follows: TGTGCCAGCAGAGAAGCCGGGACAGGGGGCACTGAAGCTTTCTTT.

Of note for this clone: This may come from a read error, since a much larger clone is one base off. The chain recombines TRBV6-1 with TRBJ1-1, with D possibly matching TRBD1 (6 bases). The CDR3 is 12 residues long. V lost 5 bases to trimming and J lost 5 bases, with 9 bases between them. CDR1 is MNHNS, CDR2 SASEGT, per germline. CDR3 loop: CASSPQGTEAFF. CDR3 sequence (DNA): TGTGCCAGCAGTCCCCAGGGGACTGAAGCTTTCTTT.

V gene TRBV7-6 combines with J gene TRBJ2-1, with unresolved D. V lost 5 bases and J 8 bases, leaving 13 bases between the germline ends. The germline V gene has CDR1 SGHVS and CDR2 FNYEAQ. The CDR3 runs to 13 residues. The CDR3 reads CASSLRLNDEQFF. DNA of the CDR3: TGTGCCAGCAGCCTTCGACTGAATGATGAGCAGTTCTTC.

The chain employs TRBV14 and TRBJ2-7, with 10 bases identical to TRBD1. J gave up 2 bases and V 3 bases, and 4 bases lay outside the gene matches. The length of the CDR3 is 15 residues. From germline, CDR1 is SGHDN and CDR2 FVKESK. CDR3: CASSHRQGATYEQYF. The DNA of the CDR3 is TGTGCCAGCAGCCATAGACAGGGGGCGACCTACGAGCAGTACTTC. Variable domain in full (rest from reference TRBV14 and TRBJ2-7): EAGVTQFPSHSVIEKGQTVTLRCDPISGHDNLYWYRRVMGKEIKFLLHFVKESKQDESGMPNNRFLAERTGGTYSTLKVQPAELEDSGVYFCASSHRQGATYEQYFGPGTRLTVT.

The chain links TRBV4-1 to TRBJ2-5; 7 bases align to TRBD2. Germline assignment: CDR1 MGHRA and CDR2 YSYEKL. Germline trimming cut 3 bases from V and 2 bases from J; bases unmatched to any gene: 9. The CDR3 runs to 16 residues. CDR3 amino acids: CASSQPGRNQQETQYF. The CDR3 bases are TGCGCCAGCAGCCAGCCCGGGAGGAACCAACAAGAGACCCAGTACTTC.

This rearrangement joins TRBV18 to TRBJ1-2; the D is unclear. Deletions cut 6 bases from V and 4 bases from J, with 18 bases between. The CDR3 length is 15 residues. CDR1 and CDR2 from the germline V gene are KGHSH and LQKENI. CDR3 loop: CASSNRADSGYGYTF. CDR3 sequence (DNA): TGTGCCAGCTCGAACCGGGCAGACTCCGGCTATGGCTACACCTTC.

The rearrangement uses TRBV7-8 and TRBJ2-5, with a possible D match to TRBD1 (6 bases). The CDR3 is 13 amino acids. V lost 6 bases and J 4 bases, leaving 12 bases between the germline ends. Germline CDR1 reads SGHVS; CDR2 reads FQNEAQ. The CDR3 nucleotides are TGTGCCAGCAGACAACAGGGTGGAGAGACCCAGTACTTC. It yields the protein CASRQQGGETQYF.

The genes are TRBV28 and TRBJ2-5; 8 bases agree with TRBD2. The CDR3 totals 15 residues. Unmatched junction bases numbered 9, after V lost 5 bases and J lost 4 bases. The germline CDR1 and CDR2 sequences are MDHEN and SYDVKM. The CDR3 DNA reads as TGTGCCAGCAGTACCCGGGGGGGGCTAAGAGAGACCCAGTACTTC. It codes for CASSTRGGLRETQYF.

The J gene is TRBJ1-3, the V gene TRBV12-5; 7 bases agree with TRBD1. The CDR3 consists of 14 residues. Germline V gives CDR1 LGHNT, CDR2 FRNRAP. Losses at the gene ends were 2 bases for V and 2 bases for J; bases not matched to a gene: 0. CDR3 residues: CASGLTGAGNTIYF. As DNA, the CDR3 is TGTGCTAGTGGTTTGACAGGGGCTGGAAACACCATATATTTT. Filled out from reference TRBV12-5 and TRBJ1-3, the complete variable domain reads DARVTQTPRHKVTEMGQEVTMRCQPILGHNTVFWYRQTMMQGLELLAYFRNRAPLDDSGMPKDRFSAEMPDATLATLKIQPSEPRDSAVYFCASGLTGAGNTIYFGEGSWLTVV.